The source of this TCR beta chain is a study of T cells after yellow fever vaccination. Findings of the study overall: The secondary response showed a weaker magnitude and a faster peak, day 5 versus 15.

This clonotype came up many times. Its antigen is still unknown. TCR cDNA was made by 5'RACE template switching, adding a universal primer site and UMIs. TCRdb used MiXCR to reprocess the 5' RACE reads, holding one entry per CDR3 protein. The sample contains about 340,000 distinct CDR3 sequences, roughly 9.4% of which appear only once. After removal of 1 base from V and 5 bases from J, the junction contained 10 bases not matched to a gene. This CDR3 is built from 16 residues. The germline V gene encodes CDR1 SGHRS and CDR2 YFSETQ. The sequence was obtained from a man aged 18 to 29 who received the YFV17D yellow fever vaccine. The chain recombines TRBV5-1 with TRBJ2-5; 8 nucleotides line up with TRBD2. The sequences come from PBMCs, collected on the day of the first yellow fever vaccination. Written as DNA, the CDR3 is TGCGCCAGCAGCTTGTTCCCGCGGGGGGCCGGGGAGACCCAGTACTTC. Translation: CASSLFPRGAGETQYF.